This TCR beta chain was sequenced during a study of T-cell reconstitution after alpha-beta-depleted transplantation in children. Unique molecular identifiers were incorporated into the prepared TCRbeta library. TCRdb reprocessed the PCR reads with MiXCR, giving one entry per CDR3 protein. The sample holds 200,000 to 250,000 distinct CDR3 sequences, about 11% seen once. In its sample, this clonotype was seen many times. The CDR3 runs to 16 residues. Trimming shortened V by 2 bases and J by 0 bases, and 13 bases separated the two germline ends. Germline CDR1 WSHSY, CDR2 SAAADI. The clonotype comes from a human donor who donated a stem cell graft to a child with acute lymphoblastic leukemia. The gene calls are TRBV10-2 and TRBJ1-1; D is unclear. Sample: PBMCs from the stem cell graft donor, taken from the stem cell graft. CDR3 bases: TGCGCCAGCAGTGAGAACGCGGGGTTCATGAACACTGAAGCTTTCTTT. Protein product: CASSENAGFMNTEAFF.